This TCR beta chain stems from a study of blood T cell repertoires in COVID-19. Overall study context: Italy, Spain and the United States were the sources of the convalescent and acute COVID-19 samples. T cells, B-cell-depleted T cells, or PBMCs supplied cDNA or gDNA.

As processed by the authors: Nucleated cell number was recorded as an estimate derived from reference gene primer amplification. Here immunoSEQ multiplex PCR was the method, and the copy in TCRdb shows in-frame clones only, minus some. The V and J calls and clone size are taken from that table; D and trimming were inferred from the DNA. The sample lists under 120,000 clones, roughly four fifths occurring once. Trimming removed 5 bases from V and 6 bases from J, with 14 bases in between. The CDR3 covers 13 residues. This clonotype was obtained from a man between 65 and 85 years old with active or convalescent COVID-19. The gene calls are TRBV12-3 or TRBV12-4 and TRBJ2-7; the D gene is possibly TRBD2 (5 bases). Sequenced input: peripheral blood. CDR3 nucleotides: TGTGCCAGCAGTACTACGCCCGCGGGCGAGCAGTACTTC. This encodes CASSTTPAGEQYF.